The 10 T cell receptor beta chains reported below all come from one sample, sequenced in a study of blood T cell repertoires in COVID-19. The table came from immunoSEQ multiplex PCR; TCRdb's copy has only in-frame clones and leaves some out. The table includes about 280,000 clones, around 90% detected once. Sequenced input: PBMCs or T cells enriched from blood (not recorded which). The receptors come from a woman younger than 45 with acute COVID-19.

CDR3 sequence: CSSAAGAGGGRTQYF. In DNA form, the CDR3 reads TGCAGCTCGGCAGCGGGAGCTGGTGGGGGAAGGACCCAGTACTTC. This chain connects TRBV29-1 to TRBJ2-5; 8 bases are a match to TRBD2. The CDR3 length is 15 residues. Germline-derived CDR1 and CDR2 are SQVTM and ANQGSEA. Germline trimming cut 8 bases from V and 7 bases from J; bases unmatched to any gene: 18.

This chain links TRBV2 with TRBJ2-3; D perhaps matches TRBD2 (6 bases). The CDR3 extends over 15 amino acids. Deletions cut 2 bases from V and 1 base from J, with 10 bases between. From germline, CDR1 is SNHLY and CDR2 FYNNEI. The CDR3 loop is CASSESGVRTDTQYF. The CDR3 nucleotides read TGTGCCAGCAGTGAATCGGGGGTGCGCACAGATACGCAGTATTTT.

The chain uses TRBV10-3 and TRBJ1-5, with TRBD1 matching over 10 bases. The CDR3 loop spans 17 amino acids. Germline-derived CDR1 and CDR2 are ENHRY and SYGVKD. V shed 3 bases, J shed 4 bases, and the junction held 9 bases outside the gene matches. The CDR3 region is CAISDSHRQGANQPQHF. In DNA form, the CDR3 reads TGTGCCATCAGTGATTCCCACAGACAGGGGGCGAATCAGCCCCAGCATTTT.

The J gene is TRBJ2-2, the V gene TRBV2; maybe TRBD2 (6 bases). Germline CDR1 is SNHLY and CDR2 is FYNNEI. The CDR3 totals 16 residues. The V gene lost 1 base and the J gene lost 6 bases, with 15 bases spanning the gap. CDR3 bases: TGTGCCAGCAGTGAAGAGGCGGGATCGATTTCCGGGGAGCTGTTTTTT. Translated, it gives CASSEEAGSISGELFF.

The chain carries TRBV7-3 and TRBJ2-3; D may be TRBD1 (6 bases). V lost 5 bases and J 2 bases, leaving 17 bases between the germline ends. Germline CDR1 reads SGHTA; CDR2 reads FQGTGA. The CDR3 sequence is 16 residues long. CDR3 loop: CASSQESGHLTDTQYF. The CDR3 DNA reads TGTGCCAGCAGCCAGGAATCGGGACACCTCACAGATACGCAGTATTTT. The whole variable domain, filled in from reference TRBV7-3 and TRBJ2-3, reads GAGVSQTPSNKVTEKGKYVELRCDPISGHTALYWYRQSLGQGPEFLIYFQGTGAADDSGLPNDRFFAVRPEGSVSTLKIQRTERGDSAVYLCASSQESGHLTDTQYFGPGTRLTVL.

The chain carries TRBV19 and TRBJ2-2; 7 bases line up with TRBD1. V shed 11 bases, J shed 1 base, and the junction held 7 bases outside the gene matches. This CDR3 region has 14 residues. Germline assignment: CDR1 LNHDA and CDR2 SQIVND (reference sequence). The CDR3 nucleotides read TGTGCCGGCCGACAGGGACAGAACACCGGGGAGCTGTTTTTT. Its translation is CAGRQGQNTGELFF. Looking up the rest from reference TRBV19 and TRBJ2-2 gives the full variable domain: DGGITQSPKYLFRKEGQNVTLSCEQNLNHDAMYWYRQDPGQGLRLIYYSQIVNDFQKGDIAEGYSVSREKKESFPLTVTSAQKNPTAFYLCAGRQGQNTGELFFGEGSRLTVL.

In the case of this clone: This sample also contains other DNA sequences that code for the same CDR3. The V call is TRBV9, the J call TRBJ1-1, with a weak D call TRBD1 (5 bases). CDR1 SGDLS and CDR2 YYNGEE come from the germline V gene. There are 13 residues in the CDR3. The V gene lost 4 bases and the J gene lost 4 bases, with 11 bases spanning the gap. This chain's CDR3 is CASSLGGGTEAFF. DNA of the CDR3: TGTGCCAGCAGCCTGGGGGGAGGCACTGAAGCTTTCTTT. The full variable domain, completed using reference TRBV9 and TRBJ1-1, is DSGVTQTPKHLITATGQRVTLRCSPRSGDLSVYWYQQSLDQGLQFLIQYYNGEERAKGNILERFSAQQFPDLHSELNLSSLELGDSALYFCASSLGGGTEAFFGQGTRLTVV.

The chain couples TRBV29-1 to TRBJ1-5, with 10 bases fitting TRBD1. J gave up 5 bases and V 2 bases, and 6 bases lay outside the gene matches. CDR3 size: 15 residues. Germline V gene data show CDR1 as SQVTM and CDR2 as ANQGSEA. CDR3 sequence reads: CSVEISGQGDQPQHF. For the CDR3, the DNA is TGCAGCGTTGAAATCTCCGGACAGGGGGATCAGCCCCAGCATTTT.

The sample holds one count of this clone. The chain couples TRBV18 to TRBJ2-3, with TRBD1 matching over 10 bases. V lost 6 bases, J lost 5 bases, and 5 bases stayed unmatched. The CDR3 has 14 amino acids. From germline, CDR1 is KGHSH and CDR2 LQKENI. CDR3 residues: CASSQGTGEDTQYF. In DNA form, the CDR3 reads TGTGCCAGCTCCCAGGGGACAGGGGAAGATACGCAGTATTTT.

This clone has a single count. The chain recombines TRBV7-8 with TRBJ1-6; 7 bases match TRBD1. CDR3 length: 16 residues. The V gene end was trimmed by 0 bases and the J gene end by 6 bases; junction bases not matched to a gene: 5. Germline V lookup: CDR1 SGHVS, CDR2 FQNEAQ. The CDR3 region has the DNA TGTGCCAGCAGCTTAGCTGCGACAGGGAGTAATTCACCCCTCCACTTT. Its translation is CASSLAATGSNSPLHF.